A selection of T cell receptor beta chains follows, all from one sample in a study of cytomegalovirus exposure and HLA in healthy donors. The assay was immunoSEQ multiplex PCR, and TCRdb's table has in-frame clones only and misses some. Its table lists about 200,000 clones. Material: PBMCs. The receptor source for this set is a boy aged 5-17 years in good health and CMV-seronegative. Both conserved end residues are part of each CDR3.

>TRBV2
CASSELGRTQYF
>TRBV29-1
CSVEDSGTLMNYGYTF
>TRBV2
CASSDRGLGEQYF
>TRBV6-1
CASRAAGPDEAFF
>TRBV6-5
CASSQGAGEQYF
>TRBV9
CASSALNSPLHF
>TRBV30
CAWSAPGQGGRGAFF
>TRBV25-1
CASSAGQGSYGYTF
>TRBV10-2
CASSPQGYEQYF
>TRBV7-8
CASRLVGTGGTEAFF
>TRBV7-9
CASSPRTVATDTQYF
>TRBV27
CASSFSGAGELFF
>TRBV6-4
CASSDQEDAGELFF
>TRBV6-6
CASSYGGGTEAFF
>TRBV5-6
CASRYWTGATEAFF
>TRBV2
CASSEGQKNSGSTIYF
>TRBV30
CAWSVGGARGEKLFF
>TRBV10-3
CAIRDGGGGNLGEQFF
>TRBV5-1
CASSEQGQGAYEQYF
>TRBV5-1
CASSWGPLVGRIISGANVLTF
>TRBV5-1
CASSLWTGAMNTEAFF
>TRBV2
CASSWRNQPQHF
>TRBV6-5
CASSYSTGGVYGYTF
>TRBV6-5
CASRPPDTLFYGYTF
>TRBV5-4
CASSLISGTFYTDTQYF
>TRBV7-2
CASSRGRGQGHGYTF
>TRBV7-6
CASSFGTSGYEQYF
>TRBV11-2
CASSPSGSSYNEQFF
>TRBV7-9
CASSSHSFNSPPHF
>TRBV4-3
CASSDHRDNYSPLHF
>TRBV18
CASGAGQENSPLHF
>TRBV2
CASSDRGPLNYGYTF
>TRBV7-3
CASSLGGGGQETQYF
>TRBV10-3
CAISEAGYGYTF
>TRBV7-2
CASRWGGQGDSPLHF
>TRBV7-2
CASSLADTRGTGELFF
>TRBV5-1
CASSQNRGEDGYTF
>TRBV18
CASSPRTGSPTSPLHF
>TRBV7-6
CASSFTSGIDNEQFF
>TRBV5-4
CASSSDREDSPLHF
>TRBV28
CASSSTGTSTDTQYF
>TRBV29-1
CSVEVAGGPSYEQYF
>TRBV7-2
CASSPGTSGGATETQYF
>TRBV6-5
CASSYGRGGHNEQFF
>TRBV11-2
CASSPRTTWYEQYF
>TRBV15
CATSRGGGVGYTF
>TRBV7-6
CASSPRDNYEQYF
>TRBV11-2
CASSFEAGVPYNEQFF
>TRBV4-1
CASSQGIRFVQAGQETQYF
>TRBV7-9
CASSLGGRQGVSYNEQFF
>TRBV4-1
CASSLLYGQGGNTIYF
>TRBV2
CASNSGGDISYNEQFF
>TRBV29-1
CSVALTGGGTDTQYF
>TRBV11-2
CASSRTEPNTEAFF